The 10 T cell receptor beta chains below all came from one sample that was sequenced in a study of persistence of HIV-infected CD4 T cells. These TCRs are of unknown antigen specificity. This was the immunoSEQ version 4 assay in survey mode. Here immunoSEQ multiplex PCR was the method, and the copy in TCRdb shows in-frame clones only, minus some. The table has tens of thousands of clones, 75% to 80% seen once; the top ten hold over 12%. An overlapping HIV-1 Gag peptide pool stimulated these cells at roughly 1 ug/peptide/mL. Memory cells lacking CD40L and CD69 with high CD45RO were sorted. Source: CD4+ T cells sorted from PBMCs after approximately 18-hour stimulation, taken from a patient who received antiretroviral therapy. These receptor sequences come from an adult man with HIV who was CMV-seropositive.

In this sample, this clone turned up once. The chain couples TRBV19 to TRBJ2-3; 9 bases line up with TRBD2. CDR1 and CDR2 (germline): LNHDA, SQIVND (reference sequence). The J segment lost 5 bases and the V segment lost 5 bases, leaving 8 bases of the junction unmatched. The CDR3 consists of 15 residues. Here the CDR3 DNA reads TGTGCCAGTAGTGCCCGGACTAGCGAAATAGATACGCAGTATTTT. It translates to CASSARTSEIDTQYF.

CDR3 protein: CASSPDWTGAETQYF. The CDR3 nucleotides are TGTGCCAGCAGCCCGGATTGGACAGGGGCAGAGACCCAGTACTTC. The rearrangement joins TRBV5-6 to TRBJ2-5, with 9 positions matching TRBD1. This CDR3 spans 15 amino acids. Germline trimming cut 4 bases from V and 4 bases from J; bases unmatched to any gene: 8. CDR1 SGHDT and CDR2 YYEEEE come from the germline V gene.

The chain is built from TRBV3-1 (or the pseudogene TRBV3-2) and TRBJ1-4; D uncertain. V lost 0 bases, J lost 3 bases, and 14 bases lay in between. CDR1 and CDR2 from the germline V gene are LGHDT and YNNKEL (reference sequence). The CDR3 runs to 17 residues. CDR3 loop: CASSQESSAQSNEKLFF. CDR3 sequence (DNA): TGTGCCAGCAGCCAAGAGTCGTCGGCACAGTCTAATGAAAAACTGTTTTTT.

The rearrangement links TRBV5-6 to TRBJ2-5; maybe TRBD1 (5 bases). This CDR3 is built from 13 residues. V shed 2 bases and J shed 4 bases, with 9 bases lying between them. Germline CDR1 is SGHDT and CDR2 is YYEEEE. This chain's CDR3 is CASSLGVGETQYF. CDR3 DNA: TGTGCCAGCAGCTTAGGGGTAGGAGAGACCCAGTACTTC.

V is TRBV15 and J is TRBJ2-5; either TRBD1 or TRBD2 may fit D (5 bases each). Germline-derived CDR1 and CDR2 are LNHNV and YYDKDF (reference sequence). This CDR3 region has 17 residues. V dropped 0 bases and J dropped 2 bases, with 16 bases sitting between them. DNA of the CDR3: TGTGCCACCAGCAGAGATCGGGGCAGCTACTATCAAGAGACCCAGTACTTC. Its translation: CATSRDRGSYYQETQYF.

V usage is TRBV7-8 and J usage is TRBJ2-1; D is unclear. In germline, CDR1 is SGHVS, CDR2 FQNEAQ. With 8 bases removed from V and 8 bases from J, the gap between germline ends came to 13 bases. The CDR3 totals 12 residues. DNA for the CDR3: TGTGCCAGCGGTCCCCCCGGGTATGAGCAGTTCTTC. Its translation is CASGPPGYEQFF. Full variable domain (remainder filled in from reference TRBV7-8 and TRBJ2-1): GAGVSQSPRYKVAKRGQDVALRCDPISGHVSLFWYQQALGQGPEFLTYFQNEAQLDKSGLPSDRFFAERPEGSVSTLKIQRTQQEDSAVYLCASGPPGYEQFFGPGTRLTVL.

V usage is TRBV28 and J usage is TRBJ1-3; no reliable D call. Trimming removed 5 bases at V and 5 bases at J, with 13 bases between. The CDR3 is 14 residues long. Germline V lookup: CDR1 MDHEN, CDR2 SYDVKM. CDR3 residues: CASSNSQRRNTIYF. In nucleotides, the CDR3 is TGTGCCAGCAGTAACTCTCAAAGGCGAAACACCATATATTTT.

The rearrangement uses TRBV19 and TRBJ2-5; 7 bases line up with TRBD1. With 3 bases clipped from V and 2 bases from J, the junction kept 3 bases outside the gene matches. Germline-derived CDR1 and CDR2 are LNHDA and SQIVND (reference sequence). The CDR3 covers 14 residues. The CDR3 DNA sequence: TGTGCCAGTAGTATTAACAGGGGACAAGAGACCCAGTACTTC. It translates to CASSINRGQETQYF.

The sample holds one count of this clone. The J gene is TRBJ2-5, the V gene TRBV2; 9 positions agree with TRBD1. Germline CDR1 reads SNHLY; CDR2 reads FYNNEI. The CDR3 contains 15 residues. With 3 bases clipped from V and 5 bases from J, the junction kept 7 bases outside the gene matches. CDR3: CASSDGTGWGETQYF. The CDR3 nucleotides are TGTGCCAGCAGTGATGGGACAGGGTGGGGGGAGACCCAGTACTTC.

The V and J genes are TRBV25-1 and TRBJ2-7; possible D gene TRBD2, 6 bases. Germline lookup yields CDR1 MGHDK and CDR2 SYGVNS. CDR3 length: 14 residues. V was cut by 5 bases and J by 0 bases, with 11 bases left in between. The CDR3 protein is CASSRLGSSYEQYF. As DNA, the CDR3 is TGTGCCAGCAGTCGACTAGGCAGCTCCTACGAGCAGTACTTC.